These 27 T cell receptor beta chains came from one sample sequenced in a study of blood T cell repertoires in COVID-19. Generated by immunoSEQ multiplex PCR, the TCRdb table keeps only in-frame clones and is missing some. The sample holds over 70,000 clones; approximately 86% are singletons and the top ten take roughly a sixth. The sample was peripheral blood. These receptor sequences come from a human donor in a cohort sampled during active COVID-19.

The chain has TRBV7-9 and TRBJ2-1; 9 nucleotides line up with TRBD1. The CDR3 consists of 17 residues. Per the germline V gene, CDR1 is SEHNR and CDR2 is FQNEAQ (reference sequence). V was pared by 7 bases and J by 4 bases, with 14 bases of the junction left unmatched. The CDR3 loop reads CASTPYQTGGKYNEQFF. CDR3 nucleotide sequence: TGTGCCAGCACTCCTTACCAGACAGGGGGGAAATACAATGAGCAGTTCTTC. The full variable domain, completed using reference TRBV7-9 and TRBJ2-1, is DTGVSQNPRHKITKRGQNVTFRCDPISEHNRLYWYRQTLGQGPEFLTYFQNEAQLEKSRLLSDRFSAERPKGSFSTLEIQRTEQGDSAMYLCASTPYQTGGKYNEQFFGPGTRLTVL.

This sequence joins TRBV29-1 and TRBJ2-1; tentative D call: TRBD2 (5 bases). This CDR3 comprises 13 residues. V was clipped by 3 bases and J by 7 bases, with 13 bases between them. Looked up from germline, CDR1 is SQVTM and CDR2 is ANQGSEA. The CDR3 reads CSVDPQTGNEQFF. The DNA of the CDR3 is TGCAGCGTTGACCCACAGACGGGGAATGAGCAGTTCTTC.

V gene TRBV13 combines with J gene TRBJ1-4; tentative D call: TRBD1 (5 bases). The CDR3 spans 14 residues. V gave up 3 bases and J gave up 8 bases, with 13 bases separating them. Germline CDR1 PRHDT, CDR2 FYEKMQ (reference sequence). The CDR3 loop reads CASSFRDFEEKLFF. The DNA for the CDR3 is TGTGCCAGCAGCTTCCGGGACTTCGAAGAAAAACTGTTTTTT.

Here the CDR3 reads CATSRAGRASETQYF. The CDR3 DNA sequence: TGTGCCACCAGCAGAGCCGGGAGGGCAAGCGAGACCCAGTACTTC. V usage is TRBV15 and J usage is TRBJ2-5, with TRBD2 matching 8 bases. The CDR3 extends over 15 amino acids. Germline V lookup: CDR1 LNHNV, CDR2 YYDKDF (reference sequence). J lost 5 bases, V lost 1 base, and 6 bases had no gene match.

The rearrangement links TRBV10-3 to TRBJ2-5, with TRBD1 as a possible D gene (5 bases). The CDR3 totals 17 residues. V lost 6 bases and J 2 bases, leaving 22 bases between the germline ends. The germline V gene encodes CDR1 ENHRY and CDR2 SYGVKD. The CDR3: CAIRPDLGVEAQETQYF. In DNA, the CDR3 is TGTGCCATCAGGCCTGACTTAGGGGTCGAGGCGCAAGAGACCCAGTACTTC.

This chain uses TRBV9 with TRBJ1-2; 7 bases match TRBD1. This CDR3 has 14 residues. V was clipped by 2 bases and J by 5 bases; unmatched bases: 6. Germline V CDR1 and CDR2: SGDLS, YYNGEE. The CDR3 nucleotides read TGTGCCAGCAGCGTCGGGACAGCCCATTATGGCTACACCTTC. This encodes CASSVGTAHYGYTF.

This chain joins TRBV11-3 and TRBJ2-3; 10 nucleotides line up with TRBD2. CDR1 is SGHNT, CDR2 YENEEA, per germline. After removal of 0 bases from V and 3 bases from J, the junction contained 6 bases not matched to a gene. The length of the CDR3 is 17 residues. The CDR3 DNA sequence: TGTGCCAGCAGCTTAGATCTCAGCGGGGGGGCTACAGATACGCAGTATTTT. Translated: CASSLDLSGGATDTQYF.

This chain uses TRBV6-6 with TRBJ2-1; D not certain. V was trimmed by 4 bases and J by 10 bases, leaving 11 bases between them. This CDR3 has 12 amino acids. Germline CDR1 is MNHNY and CDR2 is SVGAGI (reference sequence). In DNA, the CDR3 is TGTGCCAGCAGTTCAAGTCGGTGGGAGCAGTTCTTC. Translated, it gives CASSSSRWEQFF.

This clone has only one observation. The chain is built from TRBV6-5 and TRBJ1-2; TRBD1 matches 8 bases. The CDR3 is 14 amino acids. The V gene's germline CDR1 is MNHEY and CDR2 SVGAGI. The J segment lost 3 bases and the V segment lost 6 bases, leaving 6 bases of the junction unmatched. The CDR3 coding sequence is TGTGCCAGCAGCAGGACAGGGCAAGACTATGGCTACACCTTC. This gives the protein CASSRTGQDYGYTF.

The chain is built from TRBV5-4 and TRBJ2-7; the D gene is possibly TRBD1 (5 bases). The V end lost 4 bases, the J end lost 4 bases, and 12 bases lay between the germline ends. This CDR3 is 13 amino acids long. Germline V gives CDR1 SGHNT, CDR2 YYREEE (reference sequence). CDR3 in DNA: TGTGCCAGCAGCCCCCAGGGTTTTTACGAGCAGTACTTC. It encodes CASSPQGFYEQYF.

V and J are TRBV18 and TRBJ2-1; D may be TRBD2 (7 bases). Germline values: CDR1 KGHSH, CDR2 LQKENI. V shed 1 base and J shed 4 bases, with 11 bases lying between them. This CDR3 region has 15 residues. The CDR3 DNA is TGTGCCAGCTCACCACAAAGGGGGGGTTACAATGAGCAGTTCTTC. Protein sequence: CASSPQRGGYNEQFF.

The chain joins TRBV18 to TRBJ2-3; 8 bases agree with TRBD1. The junction had 8 bases not matched to a gene; V was cut back by 3 bases and J by 3 bases. CDR1 is KGHSH and CDR2 is LQKENI in the germline V gene. The CDR3 totals 16 residues. DNA for the CDR3: TGTGCCAGCTCACCTCGACTCAGGGGGCGAACAGATACGCAGTATTTT. Protein sequence: CASSPRLRGRTDTQYF.

The V and J genes are TRBV5-6 and TRBJ2-2, with 9 bases matching TRBD1. The CDR3 sequence is 16 residues long. The V and J ends lost 0 bases and 7 bases, in that order; junction bases with no gene match: 7. CDR1 is SGHDT and CDR2 is YYEEEE in the germline V gene. The chain's CDR3 is CASSLERDRVVGELFF. CDR3 in DNA: TGTGCCAGCAGCTTGGAGCGGGACAGGGTGGTCGGGGAGCTGTTTTTT.

The chain recombines TRBV27 with TRBJ2-7; no clear D. The V end was cut by 3 bases, the J end by 6 bases, with 15 bases between. The CDR3 contains 14 residues. Germline-derived CDR1 and CDR2 are MNHEY and SMNVEV (reference sequence). The DNA of the CDR3 is TGTGCCAGCAGTTTCGCGAACGCCGATCGCGAGCAGTACTTC. This sequence encodes CASSFANADREQYF.

J is TRBJ1-5 and V is TRBV4-3, with TRBD1 identical over 9 bases. J lost 5 bases, V lost 0 bases, and 5 bases had no gene match. CDR1 is LGHNA, CDR2 YSLEER, per germline. The CDR3 is 16 residues long. The CDR3 is CASSQDPGQGYQPQHF. The CDR3 DNA follows: TGCGCCAGCAGCCAAGACCCGGGACAGGGATATCAGCCCCAGCATTTT.

This chain joins TRBV9 and TRBJ1-2; 8 bases line up with TRBD1. The V gene end was trimmed by 4 bases and the J gene end by 8 bases; junction bases not matched to a gene: 10. CDR3 size: 14 residues. The germline CDR1 and CDR2 sequences are SGDLS and YYNGEE. The CDR3 DNA reads as TGTGCCAGCAGCCCAGCTCCGACAGGGGACGGCTACACCTTC. It yields the protein CASSPAPTGDGYTF.

The chain has TRBV19 and TRBJ1-1; 7 nucleotides match TRBD1. Germline CDR1 and CDR2: LNHDA and SQIVND (reference sequence). The CDR3 has 17 amino acids. Trimming removed 6 bases from V and 1 base from J; junction bases left unmatched: 14. Here the CDR3 reads CASSSVGTAYTNTEAFF. CDR3 coding DNA: TGTGCCAGTAGCTCCGTTGGGACAGCTTATACGAACACTGAAGCTTTCTTT.

This sequence joins TRBV11-3 and TRBJ2-3, with TRBD2 matching 10 bases. This CDR3 is built from 15 residues. CDR1 is SGHNT, CDR2 YENEEA, per germline. Trimming took 5 bases from V and 2 from J; bases not matched to a gene: 4. CDR3 amino acids: CASSLLAGATDTQYF. CDR3 DNA sequence: TGTGCCAGCAGCCTCCTAGCGGGGGCCACAGATACGCAGTATTTT.

This chain links TRBV5-1 with TRBJ1-5; 8 bases agree with TRBD1. The germline V gene encodes CDR1 SGHRS and CDR2 YFSETQ. The CDR3 sequence is 15 residues long. After removal of 0 bases from V and 7 bases from J, the junction contained 6 bases not matched to a gene. The CDR3 loop is CASSLAGGQEQPQHF. CDR3 nucleotides: TGCGCCAGCAGCTTGGCGGGGGGACAGGAACAGCCCCAGCATTTT.

The V and J genes are TRBV4-1 and TRBJ1-5; D gene ambiguous. The CDR3 has 14 residues. V was trimmed by 3 bases and J by 7 bases, leaving 13 bases between them. CDR1 and CDR2 (germline): MGHRA, YSYEKL. CDR3 DNA: TGCGCCAGCAGCCAGGCCCGTACGGGGCAGCCCCAGCATTTT. The encoded protein is CASSQARTGQPQHF.

This chain's CDR3 is CASSLGDYLNNEQFF. In DNA, the CDR3 is TGTGCCAGCAGCTTAGGGGACTACCTGAACAATGAGCAGTTCTTC. This sequence joins TRBV7-2 and TRBJ2-1; TRBD2 matches at 7 bases. CDR3 size: 15 residues. Trimming removed 1 base from V and 5 bases from J; junction bases left unmatched: 5. Germline CDR1 reads SGHTA; CDR2 reads FQGNSA.

This clone was observed once. The V gene is TRBV3-1 (or the pseudogene TRBV3-2), the J gene TRBJ2-7; 14 nucleotides agree with TRBD2. V lost 1 base, J lost 0 bases, and 2 bases stayed unmatched. The CDR3 runs to 17 residues. The germline V gene encodes CDR1 LGHDT and CDR2 YNNKEL (reference sequence). The CDR3 sequence is CASSQGTSGGSSYEQYF. The CDR3 DNA reads TGTGCCAGCAGCCAAGGGACTAGCGGGGGGTCCTCCTACGAGCAGTACTTC.

The chain combines TRBV18 with TRBJ1-1; D is undetermined. Trimming shortened V by 5 bases and J by 0 bases, and 7 bases separated the two germline ends. The germline V gene encodes CDR1 KGHSH and CDR2 LQKENI. The CDR3 covers 13 residues. The chain's CDR3 is CASSLHLNTEAFF. CDR3 nucleotide sequence: TGTGCCAGCTCATTACATCTGAACACTGAAGCTTTCTTT.

The V gene is TRBV24-1, the J gene TRBJ2-2; perhaps TRBD2 as D (6 bases). Trimming shortened V by 5 bases and J by 3 bases, and 9 bases separated the two germline ends. CDR3 length: 14 amino acids. Germline CDR1 and CDR2: KGHDR and SFDVKD. For the CDR3, the DNA is TGTGCCACCAGTGTAACGGGGGACACCGGGGAGCTGTTTTTT. This sequence encodes CATSVTGDTGELFF.

The V call is TRBV5-1, the J call TRBJ2-7, with a tentative D call TRBD1 (6 bases). The ends were cut back, 3 bases at V and 7 bases at J, with 14 bases in the middle. The CDR3 contains 13 residues. Per germline, CDR1 SGHRS and CDR2 YFSETQ. The CDR3 nucleotides are TGCGCCAGCAGCTCGGATGTAAGGGGGGAGCAGTACTTC. Translation: CASSSDVRGEQYF.

The chain carries TRBV27 and TRBJ1-1, with a weak D call TRBD1 (6 bases). The CDR3 runs to 18 residues. V lost 3 bases and J 8 bases, leaving 28 bases between the germline ends. Looked up from germline, CDR1 is MNHEY and CDR2 is SMNVEV (reference sequence). Written as DNA, the CDR3 is TGTGCCAGCAGTTTCCATCCAAAATTCGGAGGACAGAGGCCCGAAGCTTTCTTT. Its protein product is CASSFHPKFGGQRPEAFF.

This clone has a handful of counts. V is TRBV5-4 and J is TRBJ2-7, with 7 bases fitting TRBD2. The CDR3 is made up of 15 amino acids. V lost 1 base to trimming and J lost 0 bases; unmatched junction nucleotides: 4. Germline-derived CDR1 and CDR2 are SGHNT and YYREEE (reference sequence). CDR3 sequence: CASSLPLADSYEQYF. The DNA for the CDR3 is TGTGCCAGCAGCTTGCCCCTAGCGGACTCCTACGAGCAGTACTTC.